The clone carrying this TCR beta chain was counted many times. What it recognizes is unknown. Being off target in a library aimed at alpha chains, this beta chain has a size of little meaning. The data were taken from a study of spatial heterogeneity in lung cancer. Study information: Counts of TCR transcripts in tumor regions correlated strongly with a matched bulk RNA-seq T cell module score.

TCR cDNA molecules each carried a unique molecular identifier. TCRdb reprocessed the 5' RACE reads via MiXCR and lists one record per CDR3 protein. The table includes about 16,000 distinct CDR3 sequences, approximately 6.9% detected once. Time point specified: sample taken at primary tumor resection. Sequencing of whole RNA from tumor, nontumor lung or frozen PBMC involved no sorting. The CDR3 sequence is 17 residues long. Trimming removed 5 bases from V and 2 bases from J; junction bases left unmatched: 6. Germline V gene lookup returns CDR1 KGHDR and CDR2 SFDVKD. General study results and limits: Higher tumor mutation counts went along with higher counts of expanded intratumoral alpha and beta TCRs.

Sample: lung tumor tissue, taken at surgery. This clonotype was sampled from a female donor with early-stage non-small cell lung cancer. This chain links TRBV24-1 with TRBJ1-5; 12 nucleotides line up with TRBD1. CDR3 protein: CATSAGTGGFRNQPQHF. In nucleotides, the CDR3 is TGTGCCACCAGTGCCGGGACAGGGGGCTTTCGCAATCAGCCCCAGCATTTT.